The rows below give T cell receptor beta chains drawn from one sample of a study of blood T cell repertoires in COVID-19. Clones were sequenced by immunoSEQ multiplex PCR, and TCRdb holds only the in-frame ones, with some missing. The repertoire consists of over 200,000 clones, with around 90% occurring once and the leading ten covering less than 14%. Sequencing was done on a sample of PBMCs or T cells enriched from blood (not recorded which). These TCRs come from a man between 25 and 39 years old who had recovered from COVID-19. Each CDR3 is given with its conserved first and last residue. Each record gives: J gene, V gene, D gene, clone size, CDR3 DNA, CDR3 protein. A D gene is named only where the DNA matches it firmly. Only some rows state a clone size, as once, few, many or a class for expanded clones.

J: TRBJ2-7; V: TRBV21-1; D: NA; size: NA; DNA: TGTGCCAGCAGCAAAGCTCGGGCAGGGGGATCCTACGAGCAGTACTTC; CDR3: CASSKARAGGSYEQYF
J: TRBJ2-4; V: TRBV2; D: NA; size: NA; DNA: TGTGCCAGCACCGAGGAGGGCGGCCCGGGTCAGTACTTC; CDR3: CASTEEGGPGQYF
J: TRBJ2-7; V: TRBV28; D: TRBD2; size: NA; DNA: TGTGCCAGAAGGGAGGGTTACGAGCAGTACTTC; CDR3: CARREGYEQYF
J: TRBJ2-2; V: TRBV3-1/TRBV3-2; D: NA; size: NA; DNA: TGTGCCAGCAGCCTGAGAAGAGGAACCGGGGAGCTGTTTTTT; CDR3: CASSLRRGTGELFF
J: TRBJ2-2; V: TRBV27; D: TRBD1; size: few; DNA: TGTGCCAGCAGTTATAAAATCGCACAGGGGGTCACCGGGGAGCTGTTTTTT; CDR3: CASSYKIAQGVTGELFF
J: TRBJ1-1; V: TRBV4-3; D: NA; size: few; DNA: TGCGCCAGCAGCCAAGATTGGACAGCAGCTGAAGCTTTCTTT; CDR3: CASSQDWTAAEAFF
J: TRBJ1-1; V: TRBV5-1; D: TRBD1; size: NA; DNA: TGCGCCAGCAGCACCCCACAGGGGTTGGTGACTGAAGCTTTCTTT; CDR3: CASSTPQGLVTEAFF
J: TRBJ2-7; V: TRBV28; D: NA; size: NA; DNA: TGTGCCAGCAGTTTATCCGTGACAGGCTTTTACGAGCAGTACTTC; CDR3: CASSLSVTGFYEQYF
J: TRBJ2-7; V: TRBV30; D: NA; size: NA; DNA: TGTGCCTGGAGTAAGCGGGCGGTTCCCTACGAGCAGTACTTC; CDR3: CAWSKRAVPYEQYF
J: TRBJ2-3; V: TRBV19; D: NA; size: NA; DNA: TGTGCCAGTAGTTCTCCGGGACAAATTGGCGCAGATACGCAGTATTTT; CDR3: CASSSPGQIGADTQYF
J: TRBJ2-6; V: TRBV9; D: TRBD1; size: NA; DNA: TGTGCCAGCAGCCGGGGACAGGGCGTATCTGGGGCCAACGTCCTGACTTTC; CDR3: CASSRGQGVSGANVLTF
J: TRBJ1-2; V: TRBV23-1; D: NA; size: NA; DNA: TGCGCCAGCAGAAGACAGGTCTGGTGTGGCTACACCTTC; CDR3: CASRRQVWCGYTF
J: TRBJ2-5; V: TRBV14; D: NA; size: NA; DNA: TGTGCCAGCAGCCAAGCGAAACTAGGCTGGGAGACCCAGTACTTC; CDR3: CASSQAKLGWETQYF
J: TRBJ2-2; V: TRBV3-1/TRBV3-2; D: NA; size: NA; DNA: TGTGCCAGCAGCCGACGTGGATGGGCCTTACTAGTGCCCGGGGAGCTGTTTTTT; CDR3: CASSRRGWALLVPGELFF
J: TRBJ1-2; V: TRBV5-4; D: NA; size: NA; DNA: TGTGCCAGCAGCTCATTTGGCACGCATAACCGGGGCTATGGCTACACCTTC; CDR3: CASSSFGTHNRGYGYTF
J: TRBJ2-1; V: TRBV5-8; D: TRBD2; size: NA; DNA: TGTGCCAGCAGCCCCTTAGCGAGCGGGAAACCTTCCTACAATGAGCAGTTCTTC; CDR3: CASSPLASGKPSYNEQFF
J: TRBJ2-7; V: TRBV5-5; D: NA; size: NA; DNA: TGTGCCAGCACCCCGAGGCAGGGTCAGAACGAGCAGTACTTC; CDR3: CASTPRQGQNEQYF
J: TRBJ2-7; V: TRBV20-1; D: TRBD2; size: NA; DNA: TGCAGTGCTAGTGATCTAGCGGGAGGGTTCTACGAGCAGTACTTC; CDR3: CSASDLAGGFYEQYF
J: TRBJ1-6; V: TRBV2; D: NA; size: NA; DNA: TGTGCCAGCAGTGGGGGCAGGACGATTTCACCCCTCCACTTT; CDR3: CASSGGRTISPLHF
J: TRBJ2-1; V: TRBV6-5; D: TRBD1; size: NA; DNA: TGTGCCGTAGTGGCAGGGGGTGGGAATGAGCAGTTCTTC; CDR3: CAVVAGGGNEQFF
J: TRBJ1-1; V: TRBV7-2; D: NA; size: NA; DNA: TGTGCCAGCAGCTTGGCAGGGGTCTCCGGAGCTTTCTTT; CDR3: CASSLAGVSGAFF
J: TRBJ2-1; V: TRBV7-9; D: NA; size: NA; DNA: TGTGCCAGCAGCTTATACGGGACTCTTCTTCAGCAGTTCTTC; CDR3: CASSLYGTLLQQFF
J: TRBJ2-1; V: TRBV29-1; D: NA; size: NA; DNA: TGCAGCGTTGAAGGGGGGGACTACAATGAGCAGTTCTTC; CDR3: CSVEGGDYNEQFF
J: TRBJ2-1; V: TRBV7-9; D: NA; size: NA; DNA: TGTGCCAGCAGCTTATACGGGGGACCAAACAATGAGCAGTTCTTC; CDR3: CASSLYGGPNNEQFF
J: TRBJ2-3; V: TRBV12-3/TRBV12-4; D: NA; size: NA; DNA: TGTGCCAGCACTCGGGACTATACGCAGTATTTT; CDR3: CASTRDYTQYF
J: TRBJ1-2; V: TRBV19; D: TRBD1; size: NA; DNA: TGTGCCAGTAGTCCCACCGGGACAGGGAGTGGCTACACCTTC; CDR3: CASSPTGTGSGYTF
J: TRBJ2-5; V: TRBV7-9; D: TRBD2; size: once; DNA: TGTGCCAGCAGCTTGGGGACTAGCGGGAGTTTTGTAGAGACCCAGTACTTC; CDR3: CASSLGTSGSFVETQYF
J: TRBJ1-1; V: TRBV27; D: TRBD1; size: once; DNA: TGTGCCAGCAAACCCGGGACAGGCCGCTCTGAAGCTTTCTTT; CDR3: CASKPGTGRSEAFF
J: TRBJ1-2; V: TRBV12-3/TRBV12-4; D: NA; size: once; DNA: TGTGCCAGCAGTTTAGCGAGGTTCTCCGACACCTTC; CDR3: CASSLARFSDTF
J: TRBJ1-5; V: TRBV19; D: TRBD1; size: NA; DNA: TGTGCCAGTGGACAGGGCAAAAATCAGCCCCAGCATTTT; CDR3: CASGQGKNQPQHF
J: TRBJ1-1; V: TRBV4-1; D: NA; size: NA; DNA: TGCGCCAGCAGCCTCGCGCCCGTCGCGAGGGCTTTCTTT; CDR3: CASSLAPVARAFF
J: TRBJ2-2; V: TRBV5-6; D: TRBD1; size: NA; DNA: TGTGCCAGCTCCGACGCAGGGGGAACCGGGGAGCTGTTTTTT; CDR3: CASSDAGGTGELFF
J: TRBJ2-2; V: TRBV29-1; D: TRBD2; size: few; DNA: TGCAGCGTTGCGCTGGGGGGGGCGAACACCGGGGAGCTGTTTTTT; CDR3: CSVALGGANTGELFF
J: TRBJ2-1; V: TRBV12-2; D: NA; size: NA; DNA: TGTGCAAGTCGCTTAGAAATAGTTTCTAGCCCGTTCTTC; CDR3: CASRLEIVSSPFF
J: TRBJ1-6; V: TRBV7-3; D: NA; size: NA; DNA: TGTGCCAGCAGCTCCCAGGGCTCCTATAATTCACCCCTCCACTTT; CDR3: CASSSQGSYNSPLHF
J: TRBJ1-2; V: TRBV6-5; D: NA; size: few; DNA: TGTGCCAGCAGTTACGAAACAGGGCTAGGTGGCTACACCTTC; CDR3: CASSYETGLGGYTF
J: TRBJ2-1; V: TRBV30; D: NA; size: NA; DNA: TGTGCCTGGAGCAAACAGGGGCTAGCGTCAAACAATGAGCAGTTCTTC; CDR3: CAWSKQGLASNNEQFF